This TCR beta chain emerged from a study of T cell repertoires in cytomegalovirus infection. The CDR3 spans 14 residues. CDR1 and CDR2 from the germline V gene are SGHVS and FNYEAQ. Between the trimmed V and J ends, which lost 5 bases and 1 base, there was a span of 11 bases. The sample holds many counts of this clonotype. Its specificity is not known. Findings of the study overall: The ex vivo response was dominated by HLA-C-restricted CMV-specific TCR beta clonotypes.

In TCRdb, the reads were re-called with MiXCR into one record per CDR3 protein. There are 300,000 to 450,000 distinct CDR3 sequences in the sample; approximately 18% occur only once, and 8.7% lies in the top ten. The gene calls are TRBV7-6 and TRBJ2-5; no clear D gene. The TCR sequence derives from a human donor in good health (CMV status not recorded). Some clones in this sample may be carry-over from other donors' samples. The sequencing input was PBMCs. CDR3 sequence (DNA): TGTGCCAGCAGCCCCTTTGGCGGCCAAGAGACCCAGTACTTC. Residues: CASSPFGGQETQYF.